This record covers a single TCR beta chain. The data originate from a study of blood T cell repertoires in COVID-19. The data were produced by immunoSEQ multiplex PCR, yet TCRdb's version contains in-frame clones alone and is incomplete. The sample records some 190,000 clones, about 81% being singletons. Specimen: peripheral blood. The receptor comes from a woman aged 55 to 70 with COVID-19, enrolled during active disease.

The CDR3 sequence is CASSYRLAVYNEQFF. The CDR3 nucleotides are TGTGCCAGCAGCTACCGACTAGCCGTATACAATGAGCAGTTCTTC. The V and J genes are TRBV7-3 and TRBJ2-1, with 7 bases lining up with TRBD2. This CDR3 comprises 15 residues. The trim removed 4 bases at V and 4 bases at J, leaving 7 bases unmatched. Germline CDR1 reads SGHTA; CDR2 reads FQGTGA.